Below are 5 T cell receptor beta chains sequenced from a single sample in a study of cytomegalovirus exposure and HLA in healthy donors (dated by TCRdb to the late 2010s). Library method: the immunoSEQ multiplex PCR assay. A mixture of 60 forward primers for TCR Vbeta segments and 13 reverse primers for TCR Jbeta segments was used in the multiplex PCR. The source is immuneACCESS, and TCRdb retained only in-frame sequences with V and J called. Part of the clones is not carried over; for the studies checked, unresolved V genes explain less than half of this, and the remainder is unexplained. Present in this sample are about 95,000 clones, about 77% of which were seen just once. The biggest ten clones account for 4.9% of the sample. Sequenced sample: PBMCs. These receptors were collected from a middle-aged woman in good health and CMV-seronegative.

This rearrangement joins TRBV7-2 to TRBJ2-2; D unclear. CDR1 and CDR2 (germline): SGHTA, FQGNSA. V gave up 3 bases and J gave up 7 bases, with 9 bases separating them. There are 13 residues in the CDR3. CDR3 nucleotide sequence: TGTGCCAGCAGCTTGTTTAGTAGCGGGGAGCTGTTTTTT. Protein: CASSLFSSGELFF. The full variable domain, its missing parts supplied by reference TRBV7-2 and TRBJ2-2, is GAGVSQSPSNKVTEKGKDVELRCDPISGHTALYWYRQSLGQGLEFLIYFQGNSAPDKSGLPSDRFSAERTGGSVSTLTIQRTQQEDSAVYLCASSLFSSGELFFGEGSRLTVL.

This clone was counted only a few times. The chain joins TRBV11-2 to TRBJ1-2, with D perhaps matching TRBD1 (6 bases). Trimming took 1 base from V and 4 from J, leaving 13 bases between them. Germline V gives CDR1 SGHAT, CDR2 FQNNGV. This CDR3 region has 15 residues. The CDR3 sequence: CASSLATGSPYGYTF. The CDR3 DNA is TGTGCCAGCAGCTTAGCAACAGGGTCCCCCTATGGCTACACCTTC.

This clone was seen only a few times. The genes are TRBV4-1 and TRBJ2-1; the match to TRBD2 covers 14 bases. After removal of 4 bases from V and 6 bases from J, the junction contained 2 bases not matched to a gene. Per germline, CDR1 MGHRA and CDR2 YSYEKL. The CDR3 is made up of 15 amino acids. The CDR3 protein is CASSPGLAGANEQFF. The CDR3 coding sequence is TGCGCCAGCAGCCCGGGACTAGCGGGGGCCAATGAGCAGTTCTTC.

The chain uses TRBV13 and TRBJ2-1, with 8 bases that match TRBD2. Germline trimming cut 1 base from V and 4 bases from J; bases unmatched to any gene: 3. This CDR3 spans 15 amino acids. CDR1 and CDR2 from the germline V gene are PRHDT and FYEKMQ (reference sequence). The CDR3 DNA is TGTGCCAGCAGCTTAGTGGGACTAGGATACAATGAGCAGTTCTTC. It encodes CASSLVGLGYNEQFF.

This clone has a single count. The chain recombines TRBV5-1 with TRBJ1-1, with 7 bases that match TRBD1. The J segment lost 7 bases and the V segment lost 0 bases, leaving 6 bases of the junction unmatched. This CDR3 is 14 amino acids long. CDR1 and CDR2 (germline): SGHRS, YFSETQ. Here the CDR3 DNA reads TGCGCCAGCAGCTTGGCCCAGCAGGGGGGTGAAGCTTTCTTT. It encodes CASSLAQQGGEAFF.